This TCR beta chain is drawn from a study of blood T cell repertoires in COVID-19 (dated by TCRdb to 2020 to 2021). Broadly, across the study: Samples covering the acute and convalescent phases of COVID-19 were provided by collaborators in the United States, Italy and Spain. The repertoires were released in a freely available public database meant as a resource for research on the immune response to SARS-CoV-2. Where HLA class I and class II types were available, the types were taken from metadata supplied by the sample provider, not from assay-based typing. The sample metadata nearly always contained a de-identified subject ID, COVID-19 status, age in years and sex. The material from the prospective study consisted of cDNA or gDNA derived from T cells, B-cell-depleted T cells, or PBMCs. Deeply sampled blood TCRbeta repertoires from subjects exposed to, actively infected with, or recovered from COVID-19 were included in the dataset. The samples were drawn from two sources: the first 160 participants of the ongoing ImmuneRACE study, and over 1,000 subjects contributed by 6 global collaborators.

The germline V gene specifies SGHTA as CDR1 and FQGNSA as CDR2. Clipping removes 5 bases from V and 0 bases from J, with 3 as the unmatched junction base count. Including the terminal cysteine and phenylalanine, the CDR3 comprises 15 residues. Only CDR3 DNA is held: 45 bases, read in frame from base 1. In regard to this clone: The antigen it recognizes is unknown. Base qualities were left out, and no much larger clone turns up one base away.

The investigation overall reported the following: How much clinical and demographic metadata was included differed by source and by participant, and the metadata was provided uncurated.

Enrolling through a virtual design, the prospective study's participants ranged in age from about 18 to 100 years and lived across 20 to 30 United States geographic areas. In the prospective study, cohorts were assigned on the basis of participant-reported clinical history obtained from a screening survey and a study questionnaire. For ImmuneRACE Cohort 3, a participant was defined as recovered based on two consecutive negative NP/OP PCR tests, clearance by a healthcare professional, or resolution of symptoms. In the prospective study, whole blood, serum and a nasopharyngeal or oropharyngeal swab were collected from each participant by mobile phlebotomists. Over a roughly two-month period, participants in the prospective study had the option of providing additional blood draws and questionnaires. Before DNA extraction, blood samples from the prospective study were shipped at room temperature or frozen.

The immunoSEQ Assay, a bias-controlled multiplex PCR, was used to amplify TCRbeta CDR3 regions from genomic DNA. On the authors' methods: Within the assay, amplification of reference gene primers was used to estimate how many nucleated cells each sample contained. To quantify the absolute abundance of each unique TCRbeta CDR3 rearrangement, sequence reads were collapsed and filtered. Productive Simpson clonality was computed per sample as the square root of Simpson's diversity index over productive rearrangements. Imported from immuneACCESS, the table was reduced by TCRdb to in-frame sequences with V and J called. These copies leave out some clones; in studies compared against another copy, an unresolved V gene accounts for under half, and the cause of the remainder is not known. V, J and clone size were drawn from that table, and D and trimming were deduced from the DNA. Within this sample are around 300,000 clones, with roughly 86% of them counted one time only. Of the sample, roughly 1.8% falls within the top ten clones.

This receptor was taken from a woman aged 60-70 years who had recovered from COVID-19. Recombination linked TRBV7-2 to TRBJ2-3; 9 bases in the middle match TRBD2. The specimen was PBMCs or T cells enriched from blood (not recorded which). The CDR3 has the sequence CASSDTSGSTDTQYF. At the DNA level, the sequence is TGTGCCAGCAGCGACACTAGCGGGAGCACAGATACGCAGTATTTT.